This TCR beta chain stems from a study of T cells in Graves' hyperthyroidism and ophthalmopathy. Study-wide results and limits: From stable hyperthyroidism, ophthalmopathy was set apart by a 13 V-J model.

This clonotype occurred a few times. What it binds is unknown. Orbital computed tomography, thyroid ultrasound, serum thyroxine and TRAb, and clinical symptoms together informed the diagnoses. Amplified TCR beta CDR3 regions came from RNA transcripts. The HTBI primer set served for first-round RT-PCR of the TCR CDR3. TCRdb analysed the multiplex PCR reads with MiXCR anew, one entry per CDR3 protein. The sample includes approximately 380,000 distinct CDR3 sequences, about 14% of them seen just once. This receptor was obtained from a man aged 50-59 years with Graves' ophthalmopathy. Sequencing was carried out using blood.

The CDR3 bases are TGTGCCAGCACAGAACAGAGCACAGATACGCAGTATTTT. As protein: CASTEQSTDTQYF. This chain links TRBV28 with TRBJ2-3; the D is unclear. The CDR3 is 13 residues long. The V gene's germline CDR1 is MDHEN and CDR2 SYDVKM. V dropped 7 bases and J dropped 0 bases, with 8 bases sitting between them.